These 8 T cell receptor beta chains were all obtained from the same sample, sequenced in a study of blood T cell repertoires in COVID-19. Produced via immunoSEQ multiplex PCR; TCRdb's table is partial and in-frame only. This table has about 220,000 clones, 80% appearing once. Sequenced material: peripheral blood. These receptors all stem from a human donor in a cohort sampled during active COVID-19.

V is TRBV5-4 and J is TRBJ2-7; perhaps TRBD2 as D (7 bases). The length of the CDR3 is 15 residues. Trimming took 4 bases from V and 3 from J, leaving 17 bases between them. Looked up from germline, CDR1 is SGHNT and CDR2 is YYREEE (reference sequence). The CDR3 DNA reads TGTGCCAGCAGCCCCAAGGGGGGGAGGGGCTACGAGCAGTACTTC. Translated: CASSPKGGRGYEQYF.

This chain links TRBV10-3 with TRBJ1-2; TRBD1 might be the D (5 bases). CDR1 is ENHRY and CDR2 is SYGVKD in the germline V gene. The CDR3 is 18 amino acids. The V gene lost 7 bases and the J gene lost 0 bases, with 24 bases spanning the gap. CDR3 amino acids: CAIMDRGEEPPSNYGYTF. The CDR3 coding sequence is TGTGCCATCATGGACCGGGGGGAGGAGCCACCGTCTAACTATGGCTACACCTTC.

This clone was observed a handful of times. The chain carries TRBV18 and TRBJ2-1; TRBD2 agrees at 12 bases. Germline lookup yields CDR1 KGHSH and CDR2 LQKENI. The CDR3 is made up of 16 amino acids. V lost 1 base and J lost 4; bases outside the gene matches: 2. The CDR3 here is CASSPLLAGGYNEQFF. DNA of the CDR3: TGTGCCAGCTCACCACTCCTAGCGGGAGGGTACAATGAGCAGTTCTTC.

This clone has a single count. The rearrangement joins TRBV6-1 to TRBJ1-4, with D unclear. The CDR3 is made up of 17 amino acids. Trimming cost V 4 bases and J 2 bases, with 17 bases left between them. Germline values: CDR1 MNHNS, CDR2 SASEGT. Here the CDR3 DNA reads TGTGCCAGCAGTGGTCCCCTCGAGCAGGCCACTAATGAAAAACTGTTTTTT. It yields the protein CASSGPLEQATNEKLFF.

The chain uses TRBV9 and TRBJ2-5, with TRBD2 as a possible D gene (5 bases). The CDR3 runs to 14 residues. Trimming cost V 4 bases and J 4 bases, with 14 bases left between them. Germline lookup yields CDR1 SGDLS and CDR2 YYNGEE. CDR3 residues: CASSPPGGGETQYF. DNA of the CDR3: TGTGCCAGCAGCCCGCCCGGAGGTGGAGAGACCCAGTACTTC.

The table lists this clone with a count of one. This rearrangement joins TRBV4-1 to TRBJ2-5; 9 bases map to TRBD2. J lost 0 bases, V lost 4 bases, and 21 bases had no gene match. CDR1 MGHRA and CDR2 YSYEKL come from the germline V gene. CDR3 length: 21 residues. The CDR3 reads CASSRDSRGASGTGYQETQYF. The CDR3 DNA follows: TGCGCCAGCAGCCGGGACTCCCGCGGGGCTAGCGGGACCGGGTACCAAGAGACCCAGTACTTC.

In DNA form, the CDR3 reads TGTGCCAGCAGCCAAGAACAGGGGGCGCGTTTGGGCTACACCTTC. This codes for CASSQEQGARLGYTF. The chain recombines TRBV7-2 with TRBJ1-2, with 9 bases that match TRBD1. Losses at the gene ends were 5 bases for V and 8 bases for J; bases not matched to a gene: 12. Germline V gene lookup returns CDR1 SGHTA and CDR2 FQGNSA. This CDR3 is 15 amino acids long. Filled out from reference TRBV7-2 and TRBJ1-2, the complete variable domain reads GAGVSQSPSNKVTEKGKDVELRCDPISGHTALYWYRQSLGQGLEFLIYFQGNSAPDKSGLPSDRFSAERTGGSVSTLTIQRTQQEDSAVYLCASSQEQGARLGYTFGSGTRLTVV.

This rearrangement joins TRBV19 to TRBJ1-5; 7 bases match TRBD1. Germline V lookup: CDR1 LNHDA, CDR2 SQIVND (reference sequence). This CDR3 spans 13 amino acids. J lost 2 bases, V lost 9 bases, and 4 bases had no gene match. The CDR3 here is CASNRGRNQPQHF. CDR3 bases: TGTGCCAGCAACAGGGGCCGCAATCAGCCCCAGCATTTT. Filled out from reference TRBV19 and TRBJ1-5, the complete variable domain reads DGGITQSPKYLFRKEGQNVTLSCEQNLNHDAMYWYRQDPGQGLRLIYYSQIVNDFQKGDIAEGYSVSREKKESFPLTVTSAQKNPTAFYLCASNRGRNQPQHFGDGTRLSIL.